This record concerns one TCR beta chain sequence. The CDR3 is 12 amino acids. Trimming took 1 base from V and 13 from J, leaving 11 bases between them. Germline assignment: CDR1 SNHLY and CDR2 FYNNEI. The sample comes from a study of shared clonotypes between healthy human individuals. Per the study methods: Sequence data from immunoSEQ were junction-only and lacked quality scores; consequently, filtering differed. TCRdb's copy holds only in-frame clones and misses some; the assay was immunoSEQ multiplex PCR. D and trimming were read from the DNA, whereas the V and J calls and clone size are those reported in that table. The sample includes about 2.4 million clones, approximately 93% of them seen just once. In the CD4+ fraction, cells were divided into CD45RA+ naive and CD45RA-negative memory subsets.

The chain is built from TRBV2 and TRBJ2-1, with D uncertain. This clonotype was obtained from a young man in good health. Some clones in this sample may be carry-over from other donors' samples. The sample comprised naive CD4+ T cells from PBMCs. As to subset: CD45RA+ positively selected. The DNA for the CDR3 is TGTGCCAGCAGTGAAGAGCGCCTGGGACAGTTCTTC. This gives the protein CASSEERLGQFF.